The next 25 T cell receptor beta chains were all read from a single sample in a study of response to subunit inactivated influenza vaccine. One entry per CDR3 protein results from TCRdb running MiXCR on the RT-PCR reads. The data contain approximately 490,000 distinct CDR3 sequences, approximately 7.7% of them singletons. The material sequenced was PBMCs from blood, taken roughly 24 months after vaccination. The receptors shown here come from a man aged 50-75 years who received an inactivated influenza vaccine.

This clonotype was counted a few times. This chain links TRBV4-1 with TRBJ2-7; D is possibly TRBD1 or TRBD2 (5 bases each). CDR1 is MGHRA and CDR2 is YSYEKL in the germline V gene. The CDR3 sequence is 15 residues long. Trimming removed 0 bases from V and 3 bases from J, with 12 bases in between. The CDR3 region is CASSQEPGPYYEQYF. The CDR3 DNA sequence: TGCGCCAGCAGCCAAGAACCGGGGCCTTACTACGAGCAGTACTTC.

This clonotype occurred a few times. This sequence joins TRBV12-3 or TRBV12-4 and TRBJ1-5; D might be TRBD1 (5 bases). This CDR3 region has 16 residues. The V end lost 4 bases, the J end lost 6 bases, and 19 bases lay between the germline ends. The CDR3 DNA is TGTGCCAGCAGTTCTTTTGGGGGAAAGCGGGGTCAGCCCCAGCATTTT. It specifies CASSSFGGKRGQPQHF.

This clonotype was found a few times. V and J are TRBV19 and TRBJ2-7; D call uncertain. This CDR3 spans 12 amino acids. Per germline, CDR1 LNHDA and CDR2 SQIVND (reference sequence). The germline V and J ends were trimmed by 6 bases and 2 bases, with 8 bases remaining between them. CDR3: CASRGRTYEQYF. Here the CDR3 DNA reads TGTGCCAGTAGGGGCAGGACCTACGAGCAGTACTTC.

This chain links TRBV20-1 with TRBJ2-1; 9 bases match TRBD2. V lost 6 bases to trimming and J lost 1 base; unmatched junction nucleotides: 10. This CDR3 comprises 16 residues. Looked up from germline, CDR1 is DFQATT and CDR2 is SNEGSKA (reference sequence). This chain's CDR3 is CSAPPARGGSYNEQFF. The CDR3 bases are TGCAGTGCCCCCCCCGCGCGGGGGGGATCCTACAATGAGCAGTTCTTC.

This clonotype was observed a few times. The chain carries TRBV7-2 and TRBJ1-2; D unresolved. Trimming removed 11 bases at V and 4 bases at J, with 11 bases between. CDR1 and CDR2 (germline): SGHTA, FQGNSA. The CDR3 consists of 11 residues. The CDR3 loop is CAPRRIYGYTF. CDR3 DNA sequence: TGTGCCCCCCGACGGATCTATGGCTACACCTTC.

This clonotype was picked up a small number of times. V usage is TRBV4-1 and J usage is TRBJ2-1; 7 positions agree with TRBD1. This CDR3 has 15 amino acids. Trimming at V came to 1 base and at J to 6 bases, leaving 6 bases not matched to a gene. From germline, CDR1 is MGHRA and CDR2 YSYEKL. The CDR3 reads CASSQGRQGRNEQFF. The CDR3 region has the DNA TGCGCCAGCAGCCAAGGTCGACAGGGTCGCAATGAGCAGTTCTTC.

This clonotype was detected only a few times. The rearrangement uses TRBV15 and TRBJ2-2, with TRBD2 identical over 10 bases. The CDR3 totals 15 residues. Germline CDR1 and CDR2: LNHNV and YYDKDF (reference sequence). With V trimmed by 3 bases and J by 6 bases, 4 bases remained unmatched. CDR3 in DNA: TGTGCCACCAGCAGCGGGACTAGCGTGTCCGGGGAGCTGTTTTTT. This translates into CATSSGTSVSGELFF.

This clonotype was picked up many times. The gene calls are TRBV5-5 and TRBJ1-1; D possibly corresponds to TRBD1 (5 bases). The V gene's germline CDR1 is SGHKS and CDR2 YYEKEE (reference sequence). The CDR3 is made up of 15 amino acids. V shed 2 bases and J shed 1 base, with 12 bases lying between them. The CDR3 DNA is TGTGCCAGCAGCTTTCGCCCCACAGGGAACACTGAAGCTTTCTTT. This translates into CASSFRPTGNTEAFF.

The sample holds many counts of this clonotype. This chain connects TRBV5-1 to TRBJ2-7; 7 positions agree with TRBD1. CDR1 is SGHRS, CDR2 YFSETQ, per germline. V was pared by 1 base and J by 2 bases, with 6 bases of the junction left unmatched. The CDR3 is 15 amino acids. For the CDR3, the DNA is TGCGCCAGCAGCTTGACAGGGGTTAACCCCTACGAGCAGTACTTC. It specifies CASSLTGVNPYEQYF.

The chain uses TRBV20-1 and TRBJ2-2; 10 bases match TRBD2. V shed 3 bases, J shed 6 bases, and the junction held 10 bases outside the gene matches. The CDR3 has 16 amino acids. The germline gives CDR1 DFQATT, CDR2 SNEGSKA (reference sequence). The CDR3 bases are TGCAGTGCTAGCCGTAATCTAGCGGGAGTGGCCGGGGAGCTGTTTTTT. Translation: CSASRNLAGVAGELFF.

This clonotype has more than one count but fewer than ten. This rearrangement joins TRBV4-2 to TRBJ2-7; 7 nucleotides align to TRBD1. V trimming: 1 base; J trimming: 3 bases; junction bases outside the gene matches: 6. This CDR3 has 15 amino acids. Germline V lookup: CDR1 LGHNA, CDR2 YNFKEQ. The CDR3 nucleotides are TGTGCCAGCAGCCAAGGAGGACAGGCGAACTACGAGCAGTACTTC. Translating gives CASSQGGQANYEQYF.

V gene TRBV20-1 combines with J gene TRBJ2-3; D remains ambiguous. V was clipped by 3 bases and J by 0 bases, with 13 bases between them. CDR1 is DFQATT, CDR2 SNEGSKA, per germline (reference sequence). The CDR3 is 15 residues long. CDR3 amino acids: CSASPPLPSTDTQYF. The CDR3 region has the DNA TGCAGTGCTAGCCCGCCGCTTCCTAGCACAGATACGCAGTATTTT.

This clonotype was counted between two and nine times. The chain joins TRBV2 to TRBJ2-5; possibly TRBD2 for D (5 bases). The germline gives CDR1 SNHLY, CDR2 FYNNEI. The CDR3 totals 13 residues. Between the trimmed V and J ends, which lost 5 bases and 5 bases, there was a span of 12 bases. The CDR3 coding sequence is TGTGCCAGCAGTAGAGACACGGGGGAGACCCAGTACTTC. Encoded protein: CASSRDTGETQYF.

This clonotype has ten or more counts. The rearrangement links TRBV20-1 to TRBJ1-2; 9 nucleotides agree with TRBD1. The junction had 6 bases not matched to a gene; V was cut back by 0 bases and J by 1 base. CDR3 length equals 16 residues. Germline CDR1 reads DFQATT; CDR2 reads SNEGSKA (reference sequence). The CDR3 DNA sequence: TGCAGTGCTAGAGATACTGACAGGGGGTTTAACTATGGCTACACCTTC. Its protein is CSARDTDRGFNYGYTF.

This clonotype has at least ten counts. The V gene is TRBV29-1, the J gene TRBJ2-3, with D perhaps TRBD2 (6 bases). This CDR3 is 16 amino acids long. The germline V and J ends were trimmed by 3 bases and 1 base, with 17 bases remaining between them. Germline CDR1 reads SQVTM; CDR2 reads ANQGSEA. The CDR3 loop reads CSVDVRLAIGTDTQYF. CDR3 DNA sequence: TGCAGCGTTGATGTGAGGCTAGCGATCGGCACAGATACGCAGTATTTT.

The sample holds many counts of this clonotype. The chain employs TRBV20-1 and TRBJ2-1; 8 bases map to TRBD2. CDR3 length: 18 amino acids. CDR1 is DFQATT, CDR2 SNEGSKA, per germline (reference sequence). V was pared by 0 bases and J by 3 bases, with 13 bases of the junction left unmatched. In DNA, the CDR3 is TGCAGTGCTAGAGACAGGGGCCGGACTAGCAACTACTACAATGAGCAGTTCTTC. Translated: CSARDRGRTSNYYNEQFF.

This clonotype was seen a handful of times. In nucleotides, the CDR3 is TGCAGTGCCAGACGAGAAAGAAGCACAGATACGCAGTATTTT. It specifies CSARRERSTDTQYF. V and J are TRBV20-1 and TRBJ2-3; D is ambiguous. Deletions cut 6 bases from V and 0 bases from J, with 13 bases between. Per the germline V gene, CDR1 is DFQATT and CDR2 is SNEGSKA (reference sequence). This CDR3 has 14 amino acids.

The chain has TRBV7-8 and TRBJ2-6; weak D call: TRBD2 (5 bases). CDR1 and CDR2 (germline): SGHVS, FQNEAQ. Trimming shortened V by 6 bases and J by 4 bases, and 16 bases separated the two germline ends. This CDR3 spans 16 amino acids. The CDR3 sequence is CASSLPPSGGANVLTF. CDR3 nucleotides: TGTGCCAGCAGTCTCCCCCCTTCGGGGGGGGCCAACGTCCTGACTTTC.

Many counts were recorded for this clonotype. This sequence joins TRBV6-2 or TRBV6-3 and TRBJ2-3, with no clear D. This CDR3 spans 13 amino acids. V was clipped by 4 bases and J by 0 bases, with 5 bases between them. The V gene's germline CDR1 is MNHEY and CDR2 SVGEGT. CDR3 DNA sequence: TGTGCCAGCAGTTCTTCTAGCACAGATACGCAGTATTTT. It is translated as CASSSSSTDTQYF.

This clonotype was recorded at least ten times. This rearrangement joins TRBV6-2 or TRBV6-3 to TRBJ2-1; TRBD2 matches 10 bases. Germline loops: CDR1 MNHEY, CDR2 SVGEGT. The CDR3 contains 17 residues. Germline trimming cut 6 bases from V and 10 bases from J; bases unmatched to any gene: 18. CDR3 sequence: CASSPAHFGTSVREQFF. As DNA, the CDR3 is TGTGCCAGCAGCCCCGCTCATTTTGGGACTAGCGTCAGGGAGCAGTTCTTC.

This clonotype was counted a few times. The genes are TRBV20-1 and TRBJ2-2, with 8 bases that match TRBD2. Germline values: CDR1 DFQATT, CDR2 SNEGSKA (reference sequence). The junction had 9 bases not matched to a gene; V was cut back by 6 bases and J by 3 bases. The CDR3 spans 15 residues. The CDR3 coding sequence is TGCAGTGCCAGGCGGCGGGGGGTTTACACCGGGGAGCTGTTTTTT. The encoded protein is CSARRRGVYTGELFF.

This clonotype was found a few times. The rearrangement uses TRBV29-1 and TRBJ2-5, with 8 bases fitting TRBD2. Germline V lookup: CDR1 SQVTM, CDR2 ANQGSEA. Unmatched junction bases numbered 7, after V lost 4 bases and J lost 3 bases. The CDR3 length is 14 residues. The CDR3 DNA reads as TGCAGCGTTGCGGGACTAGGCGTTAAAGAGACCCAGTACTTC. It codes for CSVAGLGVKETQYF.

This clonotype was seen a few times. V and J are TRBV15 and TRBJ1-6; D remains unclear. CDR3 length: 15 amino acids. V was shortened by 0 bases and J by 10 bases, with 13 bases between the two germline ends. The germline V gene has CDR1 LNHNV and CDR2 YYDKDF (reference sequence). CDR3 protein: CATSRERGRVSPLHF. The CDR3 nucleotides read TGTGCCACCAGCAGAGAGCGGGGTCGAGTCTCACCCCTCCACTTT.

This clonotype has ten or more counts. V is TRBV4-1 and J is TRBJ1-5; D gene ambiguous. The V gene lost 0 bases and the J gene lost 9 bases, with 9 bases spanning the gap. CDR1 MGHRA and CDR2 YSYEKL come from the germline V gene. CDR3 size: 13 residues. CDR3 protein: CASSQDGGLPQHF. In DNA, the CDR3 is TGCGCCAGCAGCCAAGATGGAGGGCTGCCCCAGCATTTT.

The chain uses TRBV18 and TRBJ2-1, with no clear D. CDR1 and CDR2 from the germline V gene are KGHSH and LQKENI. V dropped 3 bases and J dropped 8 bases, with 8 bases sitting between them. This CDR3 is 12 amino acids long. The CDR3 spells CASSPLVDEQFF. CDR3 DNA: TGTGCCAGCTCACCTCTCGTCGATGAGCAGTTCTTC.